One sample yielded the 21 T cell receptor beta chains listed below, sequenced in a study of molecular identifiers for immune sequencing clone quantification. A single record per CDR3 protein comes from TCRdb applying MiXCR to the PCR reads. This repertoire shows over 8,000 distinct CDR3 sequences, around a fifth found once; its top ten account for around 1.7%. Input material: naive CD8+ T cells from blood, with Jurkat cell RNA spiked in. Subset noted: FACS-sorted CD8+CD4-CCR7+CD45RA+ naive T cells. The receptors were gathered from a human donor in good health. Some libraries in this study had Jurkat cell RNA spiked in.

Comments on this clonotype: Just one base apart from a much larger clone, this may be a read error. V and J are TRBV7-9 and TRBJ2-1; D is possibly TRBD2 (5 bases). CDR3 length equals 13 residues. V was trimmed by 1 base and J by 10 bases, leaving 11 bases between them. Germline V gene data show CDR1 as SEHNR and CDR2 as FQNEAQ (reference sequence). The CDR3 bases are TGTGCCAGCAGCTTAGGCCCGGAGGAGGAGCAGTTCTTC. Translated: CASSLGPEEEQFF.

This clonotype is categorized as medium-sized (0.01 to 0.1%). The chain links TRBV13 to TRBJ2-7; D could derive from TRBD1 or TRBD2 (6 bases each). This CDR3 is 14 amino acids long. Germline V CDR1 and CDR2: PRHDT, FYEKMQ (reference sequence). V lost 5 bases to trimming and J lost 1 base, with 12 bases between them. CDR3 nucleotide sequence: TGTGCCAGCAGCCCCGGGGGACAATCCTACGAGCAGTACTTC. It is translated as CASSPGGQSYEQYF.

This chain connects TRBV5-6 to TRBJ2-3, with TRBD2 matching 9 bases. The CDR3 is 16 amino acids. CDR1 and CDR2 (germline): SGHDT, YYEEEE. After removal of 3 bases from V and 3 bases from J, the junction contained 8 bases not matched to a gene. The CDR3 bases are TGTGCCAGCAGCTGGATGACTAGCGGTACTACAGATACGCAGTATTTT. Translating gives CASSWMTSGTTDTQYF.

This clonotype showed up many times. J is TRBJ2-3 and V is TRBV12-3 or TRBV12-4, with D possibly called TRBD1 or TRBD2 (5 bases each). CDR3 length: 11 amino acids. Trimming left V 8 bases short and J 6 bases short, with 9 bases between. The CDR3 is CASGWGDTQYF. In nucleotides, the CDR3 is TGTGCCAGCGGGTGGGGGGATACGCAGTATTTT.

By its share, this clonotype is medium-sized. The chain carries TRBV6-2 or TRBV6-3 and TRBJ1-5; D call uncertain. V lost 8 bases to trimming and J lost 0 bases, with 14 bases between them. Per germline, CDR1 MNHEY and CDR2 SVGEGT. The CDR3 totals 15 residues. CDR3 DNA sequence: TGTGCCAGCCGCACAGTCCTCGATAGCAATCAGCCCCAGCATTTT. Its translation: CASRTVLDSNQPQHF.

This clonotype was seen ten or more times. This chain uses TRBV29-1 with TRBJ1-2; D possibly corresponds to TRBD1 (5 bases). Germline lookup yields CDR1 SQVTM and CDR2 ANQGSEA. The ends were cut back, 4 bases at V and 4 bases at J, with 10 bases in the middle. There are 12 residues in the CDR3. The CDR3 loop is CSVVQGVYGYTF. In nucleotides, the CDR3 is TGCAGCGTTGTGCAAGGGGTCTATGGCTACACCTTC.

This clonotype counts as medium-sized. This chain connects TRBV4-1 to TRBJ1-1, with D unclear. Trimming cost V 1 base and J 1 base, with 10 bases left between them. This CDR3 has 15 residues. Looked up from germline, CDR1 is MGHRA and CDR2 is YSYEKL. CDR3 loop: CASSQAPTENTEAFF. As DNA, the CDR3 is TGCGCCAGCAGCCAAGCTCCAACCGAGAACACTGAAGCTTTCTTT.

This clonotype is categorized as medium-sized. The rearrangement uses TRBV12-3 or TRBV12-4 and TRBJ2-3; D ambiguous. This CDR3 is built from 12 residues. V lost 6 bases to trimming and J lost 4 bases, with 8 bases between them. The CDR3 DNA reads TGTGCCAGCAGCCTGGGGTCAGATACGCAGTATTTT. It encodes CASSLGSDTQYF.

This clonotype qualifies as medium-sized (0.01 to 0.1%). The chain links TRBV29-1 to TRBJ2-1, with TRBD2 identical over 11 bases. The CDR3 has 13 amino acids. CDR1 SQVTM and CDR2 ANQGSEA come from the germline V gene. The V and J ends lost 7 bases and 4 bases, in that order; junction bases with no gene match: 3. CDR3 amino acids: CSAGTSGYNEQFF. CDR3 in DNA: TGCAGCGCGGGGACTAGCGGTTACAATGAGCAGTTCTTC.

As concerns this clonotype: This sequence may be a read error, since a much larger clone differs from it by one base. This rearrangement joins TRBV5-6 to TRBJ2-1; D is possibly TRBD1 (5 bases). The CDR3 length is 13 residues. Trimming cost V 1 base and J 6 bases, with 8 bases left between them. Per germline, CDR1 SGHDT and CDR2 YYEEEE. CDR3 DNA sequence: TGTGCCAGCAGCTTGAGGGGAAGCAATGAGCAGTTCTTC. Protein sequence: CASSLRGSNEQFF.

This clonotype is deemed medium-sized. The chain combines TRBV10-3 with TRBJ2-7; 9 bases agree with TRBD1. This CDR3 is built from 15 residues. Germline-derived CDR1 and CDR2 are ENHRY and SYGVKD. J gave up 2 bases and V 2 bases, and 4 bases lay outside the gene matches. The CDR3 reads CAISEPRDRAYEQYF. The CDR3 DNA reads TGTGCCATCAGTGAGCCCCGGGACAGGGCCTACGAGCAGTACTTC.

The chain has TRBV30 and TRBJ1-2; 7 bases match TRBD1. V trimming: 2 bases; J trimming: 3 bases; junction bases outside the gene matches: 9. Per germline, CDR1 GTSNPN and CDR2 SVGIG (reference sequence). This CDR3 contains 15 residues. CDR3 in DNA: TGTGCCTGGAGTATCGCCGGGACAGCTTACTATGGCTACACCTTC. Encoded protein: CAWSIAGTAYYGYTF.

Details on this clonotype: Compared with germline, one end of the junction differs, possibly owing to a read error. The chain carries TRBV18 and TRBJ1-5; 7 bases map to TRBD1. The CDR3 contains 17 residues. Germline CDR1 and CDR2: KGHSH and LQKENI. The CDR3 loop reads CANSPSPGQYSNQPQHF. The CDR3 DNA is TGTGCCAACTCACCTAGCCCGGGACAGTATAGCAATCAGCCCCAGCATTTT.

This clonotype ranks as medium-sized. The chain carries TRBV10-2 and TRBJ2-3; weak D call: TRBD2 (6 bases). V gave up 10 bases and J gave up 4 bases, with 12 bases separating them. This CDR3 comprises 12 residues. CDR1 is WSHSY, CDR2 SAAADI, per germline. The CDR3 bases are TGCGCCACCGAGGGACTGTCAGATACGCAGTATTTT. It yields the protein CATEGLSDTQYF.

A few counts support this clonotype. The J gene is TRBJ2-7, the V gene TRBV7-6; 8 nucleotides align to TRBD2. The CDR3 loop spans 15 amino acids. After removal of 5 bases from V and 6 bases from J, the junction contained 12 bases not matched to a gene. Germline CDR1 is SGHVS and CDR2 is FNYEAQ. CDR3 sequence (DNA): TGTGCCAGCAGCCAGAGGGGTAGCGGGAACTCCGAGCAGTACTTC. It codes for CASSQRGSGNSEQYF.

This clonotype appeared many times. The rearrangement links TRBV5-6 to TRBJ1-1, with 7 bases fitting TRBD1. The CDR3 spans 14 residues. V dropped 4 bases and J dropped 7; count of bases not matched to a gene: 10. Germline V gene sequence: CDR1 SGHDT, CDR2 YYEEEE. CDR3 nucleotides: TGTGCCAGCAGCCCCCGGACAGGATTTAATGAAGCTTTCTTT. This translates into CASSPRTGFNEAFF.

The chain has TRBV27 and TRBJ1-1; 10 nucleotides align to TRBD1. Trimming at V came to 9 bases and at J to 2 bases, leaving 15 bases not matched to a gene. CDR3 length: 17 amino acids. Germline CDR1 is MNHEY and CDR2 is SMNVEV (reference sequence). CDR3 region: CARGVWDRGGPNTEAFF. CDR3 nucleotides: TGTGCCAGAGGTGTCTGGGACAGGGGTGGCCCTAACACTGAAGCTTTCTTT.

This clonotype was found many times. The chain carries TRBV27 and TRBJ1-1; D remains ambiguous. Trimming took 0 bases from V and 7 from J, leaving 18 bases between them. Looked up from germline, CDR1 is MNHEY and CDR2 is SMNVEV (reference sequence). This CDR3 has 16 residues. CDR3 amino acids: CASSLSSLPPLNEAFF. For the CDR3, the DNA is TGTGCCAGCAGTTTATCCTCGCTACCCCCGCTGAATGAAGCTTTCTTT.

This clonotype has at least ten counts. J is TRBJ1-5 and V is TRBV19, with D uncertain. CDR1 and CDR2 (germline): LNHDA, SQIVND (reference sequence). V was trimmed by 6 bases and J by 0 bases, leaving 12 bases between them. This CDR3 is 15 amino acids long. The CDR3 loop is CASRNREDSNQPQHF. The DNA of the CDR3 is TGTGCCAGTAGGAACCGGGAGGATAGCAATCAGCCCCAGCATTTT.

This clonotype is labeled medium-sized. CDR3 coding DNA: TGTGCCAGCAGCCGAGACAGGGGGCCATACAATGAGCAGTTCTTC. Translating it yields CASSRDRGPYNEQFF. The chain uses TRBV27 and TRBJ2-1, with 10 bases aligning to TRBD1. Germline V gives CDR1 MNHEY, CDR2 SMNVEV (reference sequence). V gave up 6 bases and J gave up 4 bases; unmatched junction bases: 6. CDR3 size: 15 residues.

This clonotype is labeled medium-sized. The V gene is TRBV30, the J gene TRBJ2-3; 7 bases are a match to TRBD2. The CDR3 spans 15 residues. The germline V gene encodes CDR1 GTSNPN and CDR2 SVGIG (reference sequence). V shed 1 base and J 0 bases; nucleotides not matched to a gene: 4. CDR3 DNA sequence: TGTGCCTGGAGTGCGGGCGGGAGCAGCACAGATACGCAGTATTTT. This translates into CAWSAGGSSTDTQYF.